The rows below give T cell receptor beta chains drawn from one sample of a study of T cell changes during pregnancy in multiple sclerosis. Assay: immunoSEQ multiplex PCR; the TCRdb copy retains only in-frame clones and omits some. This table has 45,000 or so clones, about nine tenths appearing once. The material sequenced was CD8+ T cells from peripheral blood mononuclear cells, taken after pregnancy. The receptor set was obtained from a female donor with multiple sclerosis, enrolled in a pregnancy study. CDR3s include the opening cysteine and the closing phenylalanine or tryptophan. A D gene is named only where the DNA matches it firmly. Not all rows give a size; the values are once, few, many and, for expanded clones, a class.

.,TRBV29-1,.,CSVGTGSYGYTF
TRBD1,TRBV30,.,CAWRVDRVNTEAFF
.,TRBV2,.,CASSESGGWAFF
.,TRBV10-3,.,CATGDSSNQPQHF
TRBD1,TRBV6-5,.,CASSYTRGLGEQYF
TRBD1,TRBV25-1,.,CASTRTGVNTIYF
TRBD1,TRBV7-2,.,CASSLPRDRANTGELFF
.,TRBV5-3,.,CARSLAQGYSNQPQHF
TRBD1,TRBV6-6,.,CASTQSRDRDYEQYF
.,TRBV6-5,.,CASSWAARPYEQYF
TRBD2,TRBV9,.,CASSPGLAGPNYEQYF
TRBD2,TRBV29-1,.,CSASGRDYNEQFF
TRBD1,TRBV11-3,.,CASSSPQGNNEQFF
TRBD1,TRBV7-9,once,CATLTTGIPFAEAFF
TRBD2,TRBV11-2,.,CASSLDIAGGREDTQYF
.,TRBV9,.,CASSPTDWVSEAFF
TRBD2,TRBV7-9,.,CASSLGLASTDTQYF
.,TRBV7-8,few,CASSYPGFYGYTF
.,TRBV6-9,.,CARRYEQYF
.,TRBV27,once,CASSWGLRRNEQFF
TRBD1,TRBV5-6,.,CASSLAAGTGSPETQYF
.,TRBV9,.,CASSVGTVTEAFF